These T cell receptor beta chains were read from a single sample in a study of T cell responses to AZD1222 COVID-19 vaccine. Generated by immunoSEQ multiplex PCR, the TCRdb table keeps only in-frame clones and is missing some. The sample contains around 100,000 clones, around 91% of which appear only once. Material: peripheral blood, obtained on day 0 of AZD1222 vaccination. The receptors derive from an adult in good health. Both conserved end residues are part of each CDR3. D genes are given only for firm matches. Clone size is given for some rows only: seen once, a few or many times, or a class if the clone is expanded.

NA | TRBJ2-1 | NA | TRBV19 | CASRKSVSSYNEQFF | TGTGCCAGTAGGAAGAGCGTTAGCTCCTACAATGAGCAGTTCTTC
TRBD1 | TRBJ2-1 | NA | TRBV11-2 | CASSLVLQGARNEQFF | TGTGCCAGCAGCTTAGTCCTGCAGGGGGCGCGTAATGAGCAGTTCTTC
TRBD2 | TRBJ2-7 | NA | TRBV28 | CASSSGGGYYEQYF | TGTGCCAGCAGTTCGGGAGGGGGTTACTACGAGCAGTACTTC
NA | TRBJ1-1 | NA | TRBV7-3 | CASSLFTNTEAFF | TGTGCCAGCAGCTTATTCACGAACACTGAAGCTTTCTTT
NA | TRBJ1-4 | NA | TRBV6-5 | CASSYSAGRSNEKLFF | TGTGCCAGCAGTTACTCCGCCGGACGGTCAAATGAAAAACTGTTTTTT
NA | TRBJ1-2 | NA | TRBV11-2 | CASSPRTGSYYGYTF | TGTGCCAGCAGCCCCCGCACAGGCTCGTACTATGGCTACACCTTC
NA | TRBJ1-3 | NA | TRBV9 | CASSPRTRSSGNTIYF | TGTGCCAGCAGCCCAAGGACGCGTAGCTCTGGAAACACCATATATTTT
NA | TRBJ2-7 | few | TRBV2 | CASSADSSYEQYF | TGTGCCAGCAGTGCCGACAGCTCCTACGAGCAGTACTTC
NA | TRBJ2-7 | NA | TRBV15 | CATSRSEASRFYEQYF | TGTGCCACCAGCAGATCCGAAGCTAGCAGATTCTACGAGCAGTACTTC
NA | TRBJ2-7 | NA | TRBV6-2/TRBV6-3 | CASSFLGEQYF | TGTGCCAGCAGTTTCCTCGGCGAGCAGTACTTC
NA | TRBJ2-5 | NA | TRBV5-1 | CASSFAGGWQETQYF | TGCGCCAGCAGCTTCGCCGGGGGCTGGCAAGAGACCCAGTACTTC
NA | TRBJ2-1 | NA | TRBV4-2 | CASSQGSGPQGIDEQFF | TGTGCCAGCAGCCAAGGCTCAGGACCCCAGGGGATCGATGAGCAGTTCTTC
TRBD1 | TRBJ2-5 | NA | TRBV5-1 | CASSNRGAEETQYF | TGCGCCAGCAGCAACAGGGGAGCGGAGGAGACCCAGTACTTC
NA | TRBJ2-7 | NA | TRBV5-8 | CASSWTRATEQYF | TGTGCCAGCAGCTGGACCCGCGCCACGGAGCAGTACTTC
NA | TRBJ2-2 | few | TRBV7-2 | CASSPRVSGELFF | TGTGCCAGCAGCCCCCGAGTGTCCGGGGAGCTGTTTTTT
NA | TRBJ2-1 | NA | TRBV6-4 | CASSAYGDEQFF | TGTGCCAGCAGTGCGTATGGGGATGAGCAGTTCTTC